Presented here are 8 T cell receptor beta chains from one specimen sequenced in a study of Tregs in tolerant kidney transplant recipients. Recipients received nonmyeloablative bone marrow transplants from related graft donors, with transient mixed chimerism. Libraries were prepared by immunoSEQ multiplex PCR; TCRdb keeps only in-frame clonotypes and omits some of them. The sample has approximately 50,000 clones; 91% are singletons. This specimen consisted of CD8+ T cells from blood (PBMCs), obtained 24 months after the transplant. These receptors were obtained from a human patient who received a combined kidney and bone marrow transplant. Certain T cells may be donor cells from the graft.

About this clone: At the DNA level, this CDR3 is encoded by other sequences in the same sample as well. The chain combines TRBV14 with TRBJ1-6; the D gene is possibly TRBD1 (5 bases). Trimming stripped 5 bases from V and 6 bases from J, with 17 bases between. CDR3 size: 16 residues. CDR1 is SGHDN, CDR2 FVKESK, per germline. In DNA, the CDR3 is TGTGCCAGCAGCGCCGGGGGGGGTACTATTAATTCACCCCTCCACTTT. Protein: CASSAGGGTINSPLHF.

The chain combines TRBV9 with TRBJ2-3; 8 bases map to TRBD2. V was pared by 4 bases and J by 4 bases, with 11 bases of the junction left unmatched. CDR3 size: 16 residues. Germline CDR1 reads SGDLS; CDR2 reads YYNGEE. Here the CDR3 reads CASSTTGTSIADTQYF. The CDR3 region has the DNA TGTGCCAGCAGCACCACCGGGACTAGTATTGCAGATACGCAGTATTTT.

The chain uses TRBV27 and TRBJ1-4, with a weak D call TRBD1 (5 bases). V shed 3 bases and J shed 2 bases, with 7 bases lying between them. Germline V gene lookup returns CDR1 MNHEY and CDR2 SMNVEV (reference sequence). The CDR3 has 14 amino acids. The CDR3 nucleotides read TGTGCCAGCAGTTTTGCAGGGACTAATGAAAAACTGTTTTTT. As protein: CASSFAGTNEKLFF. The whole variable domain, remainder taken from reference TRBV27 and TRBJ1-4, is EAQVTQNPRYLITVTGKKLTVTCSQNMNHEYMSWYRQDPGLGLRQIYYSMNVEVTDKGDVPEGYKVSRKEKRNFPLILESPSPNQTSLYFCASSFAGTNEKLFFGSGTQLSVL.

This clone was seen a few times. This chain uses TRBV21-1 with TRBJ2-1; the DNA was not used to check the table's D call, TRBD2. TRBV21-1 is a documented pseudogene. The CDR3 contains 15 residues. CDR3 nucleotides: TGTGCCAGCATCAGAGGATTTGCTAGCGGGGGGGCCCTGTTCTTC. Its protein is CASIRGFASGGALFF.

This sequence joins TRBV2 and TRBJ2-2, with D possibly TRBD2 on 6 matching bases. The CDR3 loop spans 17 amino acids. V lost 6 bases and J 1 base, leaving 18 bases between the germline ends. Germline-derived CDR1 and CDR2 are SNHLY and FYNNEI. The CDR3 loop reads CASRGTRGGKNTGELFF. The DNA of the CDR3 is TGTGCCAGCAGGGGCACGCGTGGGGGGAAGAACACCGGGGAGCTGTTTTTT.

The chain employs TRBV27 and TRBJ2-7, with a weak D call TRBD1 (5 bases). Trimming removed 4 bases at V and 0 bases at J, with 16 bases between. Germline V gives CDR1 MNHEY, CDR2 SMNVEV (reference sequence). This CDR3 is 16 amino acids long. For the CDR3, the DNA is TGTGCCAGCAGTTGGACACGCCCGGCTAACTCCTACGAGCAGTACTTC. It yields the protein CASSWTRPANSYEQYF.

The genes are TRBV30 and TRBJ2-7; 10 bases are shared with TRBD1. The CDR3 length is 14 residues. V dropped 3 bases and J dropped 5; count of bases not matched to a gene: 7. Looked up from germline, CDR1 is GTSNPN and CDR2 is SVGIG (reference sequence). CDR3 DNA: TGTGCCTGGAGCCCGGGACAGGGGAGCGACGAGCAGTACTTC. It is translated as CAWSPGQGSDEQYF.

This chain connects TRBV7-4 to TRBJ2-2; 14 positions match TRBD2. This CDR3 has 15 residues. The germline V gene encodes CDR1 SGHVT and CDR2 SQSDAQ. CDR3 in amino acids: CDKTSGGENTGELFF. Here the CDR3 DNA reads TGTGACAAGACTAGCGGGGGGGAGAACACCGGGGAGCTGTTTTTT.